The 23 T cell receptor beta chains below were found in one sample sequenced in a study of blood T cell repertoires in COVID-19 (dated by TCRdb to about 2020). The library was obtained by the immunoSEQ multiplex PCR assay. The table was pulled from immuneACCESS by TCRdb, which kept in-frame rearrangements only. Such tables lose some clones; where checked, under half of the loss comes from unresolved V genes, and the rest has no known cause. The sample table contains fewer than 120,000 clones; only one count was recorded for under 75% of them. The ten largest make up around 8% of the sample. Source material: peripheral blood. These receptors originate from a woman in her sixties with acute or convalescent COVID-19.

The chain combines TRBV21-1 with TRBJ1-4; the table gives TRBD1 as D, unverified against the DNA. TRBV21-1 is a listed pseudogene. The CDR3 is 16 residues long. The DNA for the CDR3 is TGTGCCAGCAGCAAAGCAGGGGACAGAGTGAATGAAAAACTGTTTTTT. Protein: CASSKAGDRVNEKLFF.

The chain combines TRBV6-1 with TRBJ2-1, with a possible D match to TRBD1 (5 bases). This CDR3 comprises 17 residues. CDR1 and CDR2 from the germline V gene are MNHNS and SASEGT. V lost 3 bases to trimming and J lost 0 bases, with 15 bases between them. DNA of the CDR3: TGTGCCAGCAGTGAGAGACAGTCTACCTACTCCTACAATGAGCAGTTCTTC. It is translated as CASSERQSTYSYNEQFF.

The rearrangement uses TRBV11-2 and TRBJ1-2; 10 bases match TRBD1. Per germline, CDR1 SGHAT and CDR2 FQNNGV. CDR3 length equals 15 residues. V lost 4 bases to trimming and J lost 7 bases; unmatched junction nucleotides: 9. The CDR3 coding sequence is TGTGCCAGCAGCTCTGACAGGGGGCCGGTGGCTGGCTACACCTTC. Translation gives CASSSDRGPVAGYTF.

The chain uses TRBV6-1 and TRBJ1-2; the match to TRBD1 covers 10 bases. The CDR3 loop spans 13 amino acids. The germline V gene encodes CDR1 MNHNS and CDR2 SASEGT. J lost 8 bases, V lost 3 bases, and 3 bases had no gene match. DNA for the CDR3: TGTGCCAGCAGTGATGACAGGGGGCAGGGCTACACCTTC. It translates to CASSDDRGQGYTF.

This chain uses TRBV5-1 with TRBJ1-6; D unresolved. Germline V gene sequence: CDR1 SGHRS, CDR2 YFSETQ. The V gene lost 0 bases and the J gene lost 4 bases, with 11 bases spanning the gap. The CDR3 sequence is 16 residues long. CDR3 sequence reads: CASSLDVRNYNSPLHF. DNA of the CDR3: TGCGCCAGCAGCTTGGATGTCAGGAATTATAATTCACCCCTCCACTTT.

In this sample, this clone turned up once. At the DNA level, this CDR3 is encoded by other sequences in the same sample as well. The chain combines TRBV28 with TRBJ1-6, with a tentative D call TRBD1 (5 bases). Trimming removed 3 bases at V and 1 base at J, with 7 bases between. The germline V gene encodes CDR1 MDHEN and CDR2 SYDVKM. The CDR3 runs to 15 residues. CDR3 nucleotides: TGTGCCAGCAGTTTTGGGGGGTCCTATAATTCACCCCTCCACTTT. The encoded protein is CASSFGGSYNSPLHF.

V and J are TRBV6-5 and TRBJ1-5, with D perhaps matching TRBD1 (5 bases). Germline CDR1 MNHEY, CDR2 SVGAGI. The CDR3 is made up of 15 amino acids. Trimming left V 6 bases short and J 1 base short, with 13 bases between. CDR3 protein: CASRDQGLSNQPQHF. CDR3 nucleotides: TGTGCCAGCAGGGACCAGGGTCTAAGCAATCAGCCCCAGCATTTT.

The chain combines TRBV3-1 (or the pseudogene TRBV3-2) with TRBJ2-7; maybe TRBD2 (5 bases). The CDR3 loop spans 13 amino acids. Germline V gene lookup returns CDR1 LGHDT and CDR2 YNNKEL (reference sequence). Trimming stripped 1 base from V and 5 bases from J, with 9 bases between. For the CDR3, the DNA is TGTGCCAGCAGCCAAGTCGCCGGGGACGAGCAGTACTTC. Translation: CASSQVAGDEQYF.

The chain recombines TRBV9 with TRBJ1-5; possibly TRBD1 for D (6 bases). V gave up 4 bases and J gave up 4 bases, with 12 bases separating them. There are 14 residues in the CDR3. Germline CDR1 and CDR2: SGDLS and YYNGEE. CDR3 residues: CASSSGQINQPQHF. The DNA for the CDR3 is TGTGCCAGCAGCTCAGGACAGATAAATCAGCCCCAGCATTTT.

V usage is TRBV18 and J usage is TRBJ1-1; D perhaps matches TRBD1 (5 bases). The germline V and J ends were trimmed by 0 bases and 0 bases, with 5 bases remaining between them. From germline, CDR1 is KGHSH and CDR2 LQKENI. This CDR3 comprises 14 residues. The CDR3 DNA reads as TGTGCCAGCTCACCACCGACAGTGAACACTGAAGCTTTCTTT. This translates into CASSPPTVNTEAFF.

V usage is TRBV24-1 and J usage is TRBJ2-5; 7 bases line up with TRBD1. This CDR3 region has 17 residues. Trimming at V came to 4 bases and at J to 7 bases, leaving 17 bases not matched to a gene. Germline V gene lookup returns CDR1 KGHDR and CDR2 SFDVKD. The chain's CDR3 is CATSDRTGKTGSGTQYF. CDR3 in DNA: TGTGCCACCAGTGACCGGACAGGAAAAACTGGGTCTGGGACCCAGTACTTC.

This chain uses TRBV21-1 with TRBJ2-1; the table names TRBD2, a call not compared with the DNA. TRBV21-1 is a listed pseudogene. The CDR3 consists of 17 residues. In DNA form, the CDR3 reads TGTGCCAGCAGCAAGACCCTTTCGTTGGGAGGGGTCCATGAGCAGTTCTTC. As protein: CASSKTLSLGGVHEQFF.

Comment on this clone: The same CDR3 can be traced to other DNA sequences in this sample. CDR3 in DNA: TGTGCCAGCAGTTATCCGGGCTCCTACGAGCAGTACTTC. Translated: CASSYPGSYEQYF. The rearrangement uses TRBV6-2 or TRBV6-3 and TRBJ2-7; D is unresolved. The CDR3 runs to 13 residues. The V gene lost 3 bases and the J gene lost 0 bases, with 6 bases spanning the gap. CDR1 MNHEY and CDR2 SVGEGT come from the germline V gene.

This clone has just a few counts. V is TRBV5-5 and J is TRBJ1-5; D may be TRBD1 (5 bases). The CDR3 is made up of 15 amino acids. V lost 2 bases and J 1 base, leaving 10 bases between the germline ends. Germline V lookup: CDR1 SGHKS, CDR2 YYEKEE (reference sequence). CDR3 region: CASSFWGDSNQPQHF. In nucleotides, the CDR3 is TGTGCCAGCAGCTTTTGGGGGGACAGCAATCAGCCCCAGCATTTT.

The V and J genes are TRBV10-3 and TRBJ1-2; possible D gene TRBD1, 5 bases. Per germline, CDR1 ENHRY and CDR2 SYGVKD. V was shortened by 2 bases and J by 5 bases, with 15 bases between the two germline ends. The CDR3 extends over 15 amino acids. CDR3 sequence (DNA): TGTGCCATCAGTGAGCTGACCGGGACTCTATATGGCTACACCTTC. Its translation is CAISELTGTLYGYTF.

The chain uses TRBV6-4 and TRBJ1-2, with D uncertain. The CDR3 has 14 amino acids. Germline lookup yields CDR1 MRHNA and CDR2 SNTAGT. V was shortened by 5 bases and J by 4 bases, with 14 bases between the two germline ends. CDR3 DNA: TGTGCCAGCAGTCCCGAGACGGGATTCTATGGCTACACCTTC. Encoded protein: CASSPETGFYGYTF.

This chain connects TRBV10-3 to TRBJ1-2, with a weak D call TRBD1 (6 bases). Germline V gene sequence: CDR1 ENHRY, CDR2 SYGVKD. The CDR3 has 13 residues. V was trimmed by 10 bases and J by 7 bases, leaving 19 bases between them. The DNA for the CDR3 is TGTGCCACCAACAGGGACGGATCTAGTGGCTACACCTTC. Translated, it gives CATNRDGSSGYTF.

The chain couples TRBV5-4 to TRBJ1-1, with 7 bases that match TRBD1. Germline V gives CDR1 SGHNT, CDR2 YYREEE (reference sequence). After removal of 6 bases from V and 1 base from J, the junction contained 12 bases not matched to a gene. This CDR3 spans 16 amino acids. The CDR3 reads CASTKTTTGQNTEAFF. Written as DNA, the CDR3 is TGTGCCAGCACCAAAACTACGACAGGGCAGAACACTGAAGCTTTCTTT. The variable domain in full, with the rest retrieved from reference TRBV5-4 and TRBJ1-1, is ETGVTQSPTHLIKTRGQQVTLRCSSQSGHNTVSWYQQALGQGPQFIFQYYREEENGRGNFPPRFSGLQFPNYSSELNVNALELDDSALYLCASTKTTTGQNTEAFFGQGTRLTVV.

The V call is TRBV11-1, the J call TRBJ2-3; 7 bases are a match to TRBD1. Per the germline V gene, CDR1 is SGHAT and CDR2 is FQDESV (reference sequence). V lost 4 bases and J lost 5; bases outside the gene matches: 12. This CDR3 has 16 amino acids. The CDR3 reads CASSSVIDRAGDTQYF. In nucleotides, the CDR3 is TGTGCCAGCAGCTCCGTTATCGACAGGGCCGGAGATACGCAGTATTTT.

This clone was counted once. The J gene is TRBJ2-5, the V gene TRBV29-1, with a tentative D call TRBD1 (6 bases). The CDR3 runs 12 residues. Trimming left V 6 bases short and J 5 bases short, with 13 bases between. Germline V gene lookup returns CDR1 SQVTM and CDR2 ANQGSEA. The CDR3 DNA reads as TGCAGCGTGTCCACAGGGTTTGAGACCCAGTACTTC. Encoded protein: CSVSTGFETQYF.

This sequence joins TRBV4-1 and TRBJ1-2; 7 bases fit TRBD1. The CDR3 totals 15 residues. Germline CDR1 is MGHRA and CDR2 is YSYEKL. V gave up 1 base and J gave up 7 bases; unmatched junction bases: 9. CDR3 sequence (DNA): TGCGCCAGCAGCCAAGTCGGAAGCCAGGGGGGTGGCTACACCTTC. Encoded protein: CASSQVGSQGGGYTF.

The chain carries TRBV6-6 and TRBJ2-1; a possible D gene is TRBD1 (6 bases). The V gene lost 6 bases and the J gene lost 10 bases, with 13 bases spanning the gap. From germline, CDR1 is MNHNY and CDR2 SVGAGI (reference sequence). The CDR3 loop spans 12 amino acids. The DNA of the CDR3 is TGTGCCAGCAGATCCACAGGGACCGAGCAGTTCTTC. It codes for CASRSTGTEQFF.

This clone appeared once. The V call is TRBV28, the J call TRBJ1-1; unclear D gene. Germline V CDR1 and CDR2: MDHEN, SYDVKM. The CDR3 has 14 amino acids. Trimming shortened V by 10 bases and J by 2 bases, and 17 bases separated the two germline ends. CDR3: CATARGARNTEAFF. The DNA for the CDR3 is TGTGCCACCGCCCGGGGTGCCAGAAACACTGAAGCTTTCTTT.